Listed below are T cell receptor beta chains from one sample, sequenced in a study of graft-versus-host responses after intestinal transplantation. TCRdb's table, derived via immunoSEQ multiplex PCR, lists solely in-frame clones and lacks some. The sample includes fewer than 25,000 clones, roughly four fifths of them seen just once. This specimen consisted of ileum tissue, obtained 12 days after intestinal transplant. The receptors were sampled from a human patient who received an intestinal transplant, so some T cells may come from the graft donor. Each CDR3 is given with its conserved first and last residue. Each record gives: clone size, J gene, V gene, CDR3 protein. Rows give clone size only sometimes, using once, few, many, or a class for an expanded clone.

NA | TRBJ1-2 | TRBV6-1 | CASSESSGGVSGYTF
NA | TRBJ2-5 | TRBV7-9 | CASSAGKTQYF
once | TRBJ1-2 | TRBV6-5 | CASSEVPGIYGYTF
few | TRBJ2-7 | TRBV6-5 | CASSGKGTVYEQYF
once | TRBJ1-6 | TRBV6-6 | CASSRTGVLNSPLHF
NA | TRBJ2-1 | TRBV11-2 | CASSTVRSSGPYNEQFF
NA | TRBJ1-2 | TRBV6-5 | CASSYGFPGQGYTF
NA | TRBJ1-6 | TRBV6-5 | CASSLAGDSPLHF
NA | TRBJ2-7 | TRBV7-9 | CASSYRTGSYEQYF
NA | TRBJ1-1 | TRBV27 | CASSATGMNTEAFF
NA | TRBJ2-6 | TRBV27 | CASAQDISGANVLTF
NA | TRBJ2-7 | TRBV28 | CASTILAGGYEQYF
NA | TRBJ2-1 | TRBV30 | CAWGGTGLAGYNEQFF
NA | TRBJ1-2 | TRBV6-6 | CASSWGGGGYGYTF
NA | TRBJ1-2 | TRBV2 | CASSVERLRGGYTF
NA | TRBJ2-2 | TRBV2 | CASSDPSGRLFF
NA | TRBJ2-5 | TRBV5-4 | CASSYRDWETQYF
once | TRBJ2-1 | TRBV2 | CASSEGHRALHNEQFF
NA | TRBJ2-1 | TRBV5-6 | CASSHGTSGLYNEQFF
NA | TRBJ1-5 | TRBV9 | CASSAQGNQPQHF
NA | TRBJ2-1 | TRBV5-1 | CASSLAGRASGGIMSGQFF
NA | TRBJ2-1 | TRBV28 | CASSPGQGPNEQFF
NA | TRBJ2-1 | TRBV11-2 | CASSLTGSYNEQFF
NA | TRBJ1-5 | TRBV6-5 | CASTQANSNQPQHF
few | TRBJ2-5 | TRBV7-2 | CASSFGQIPLETQYF
NA | TRBJ2-5 | TRBV7-7 | CASSYTSLQTQYF
NA | TRBJ2-1 | TRBV7-2 | CASSLSGGAYNEQFF
NA | TRBJ1-1 | TRBV7-9 | CASSPQGTPWTEAFF